This passage covers 4 T cell receptor beta chains from one sample sequenced in a study of shared clonotypes between healthy human individuals. This table comes from immunoSEQ multiplex PCR, and its TCRdb copy is limited to in-frame clones, with some not included. The table lists more than 400,000 clones, almost 97% of them singletons. The sequenced sample consisted of naive CD4+ T cells sorted from blood. Subset defined: CD45RA+ positively selected. These receptors all come from a woman aged 30 to 39 in good health.

The J gene is TRBJ1-4, the V gene TRBV9, with 7 bases fitting TRBD1. The V gene end was trimmed by 3 bases and the J gene end by 7 bases; junction bases not matched to a gene: 15. CDR3 length equals 17 residues. Germline CDR1 reads SGDLS; CDR2 reads YYNGEE. CDR3 nucleotide sequence: TGTGCCAGCAGCGCGAACAGGGGTACGGGCGAAGGTGAAAAACTGTTTTTT. Encoded protein: CASSANRGTGEGEKLFF.

This clone has just one count. The chain employs TRBV7-9 and TRBJ2-1, with TRBD2 matching 9 bases. This CDR3 region has 15 residues. Trimming removed 6 bases from V and 6 bases from J; junction bases left unmatched: 9. The germline CDR1 and CDR2 sequences are SEHNR and FQNEAQ (reference sequence). The CDR3 DNA reads TGTGCCAGCAGGTTTACTAGCGGGCGAGGCAATGAGCAGTTCTTC. Translation gives CASRFTSGRGNEQFF. Based on the CDR3 plus reference TRBV7-9 and TRBJ2-1, the full variable domain is DTGVSQNPRHKITKRGQNVTFRCDPISEHNRLYWYRQTLGQGPEFLTYFQNEAQLEKSRLLSDRFSAERPKGSFSTLEIQRTEQGDSAMYLCASRFTSGRGNEQFFGPGTRLTVL.

J is TRBJ1-1 and V is TRBV6-5; no clear D gene. This CDR3 region has 13 residues. V was cut by 0 bases and J by 5 bases, with 7 bases left in between. Germline assignment: CDR1 MNHEY and CDR2 SVGAGI. In nucleotides, the CDR3 is TGTGCCAGCAGTTACTCGAGGAAAACTGAAGCTTTCTTT. Encoded protein: CASSYSRKTEAFF.

Turning to this clone: The identical CDR3 is also encoded by other nucleotide sequences in the sample. The V and J genes are TRBV28 and TRBJ1-5; D uncertain. The germline V gene encodes CDR1 MDHEN and CDR2 SYDVKM. The V end was cut by 5 bases, the J end by 4 bases, with 6 bases between. The CDR3 length is 12 residues. CDR3 sequence (DNA): TGTGCCAGCAGTCCTACGAATCAGCCCCAGCATTTT. Protein sequence: CASSPTNQPQHF.